This TCR beta chain was found in a study of cytomegalovirus exposure and HLA in healthy donors. The PCR employed 60 Vbeta primers together with 13 Jbeta primers. Produced via immunoSEQ multiplex PCR; TCRdb's table is partial and in-frame only. The sample records under 150,000 clones, roughly 80% being singletons. The CDR3 spans 16 residues. The germline gives CDR1 ENHRY, CDR2 SYGVKD. After removal of 3 bases from V and 2 bases from J, the junction contained 4 bases not matched to a gene. J is TRBJ2-5 and V is TRBV10-3; TRBD2 aligns across 12 bases. The TCR originated in a woman aged 50 to 65 in good health and CMV-seropositive. The sequenced sample consisted of PBMCs. The CDR3 DNA is TGTGCCATCAGTGAACTCACTAGCGGGGGGCAAGAGACCCAGTACTTC. Translating gives CAISELTSGGQETQYF.